This is a list of T cell receptor beta chains from one sample in a study of cytomegalovirus exposure and HLA in healthy donors. The repertoire was sequenced with immunoSEQ multiplex PCR; TCRdb's copy has only in-frame clones and lacks some. The sample consists of some 240,000 clones, about nine tenths of them appearing once. The specimen was PBMCs. The source of these receptors is a girl aged 2 to 10 in good health and CMV-seronegative. Each CDR3 is given with its conserved first and last residue. A D gene is named only where the DNA matches it firmly. The size field is filled for only some rows; it gives once, few, many or a size class.

clone size: .; CDR3 length: 16; V gene: TRBV21-1; D gene: .; J gene: TRBJ2-3; CDR3 protein: CASSPGAGASTDTQYF; CDR3 DNA: TGTGCCAGCAGCCCGGGGGCGGGAGCTAGCACAGATACGCAGTATTTT
clone size: .; CDR3 length: 13; V gene: TRBV5-5; D gene: .; J gene: TRBJ2-1; CDR3 protein: CASSHGTPWEQFF; CDR3 DNA: TGTGCCAGCAGCCATGGGACTCCCTGGGAGCAGTTCTTC
clone size: .; CDR3 length: 15; V gene: TRBV7-9; D gene: TRBD1; J gene: TRBJ1-4; CDR3 protein: CASSPRTGGNEKLFF; CDR3 DNA: TGTGCCAGCAGCCCTCGGACAGGGGGGAATGAAAAACTGTTTTTT
clone size: .; CDR3 length: 13; V gene: TRBV10-1; D gene: .; J gene: TRBJ1-1; CDR3 protein: CASSFGQNTEAFF; CDR3 DNA: TGCGCCAGCAGTTTCGGACAGAACACTGAAGCTTTCTTT
clone size: .; CDR3 length: 14; V gene: TRBV19; D gene: TRBD1; J gene: TRBJ1-5; CDR3 protein: CASSSDRGAQPQHF; CDR3 DNA: TGTGCCAGTAGTTCAGACAGGGGTGCTCAGCCCCAGCATTTT
clone size: .; CDR3 length: 13; V gene: TRBV14; D gene: TRBD1; J gene: TRBJ2-7; CDR3 protein: CASSQRDRDEQYF; CDR3 DNA: TGTGCCAGCAGCCAACGGGACAGGGACGAGCAGTACTTC
clone size: .; CDR3 length: 11; V gene: TRBV28; D gene: .; J gene: TRBJ1-6; CDR3 protein: CASTGNSPLHF; CDR3 DNA: TGTGCCAGCACGGGAAATTCACCCCTCCACTTT
clone size: few; CDR3 length: 14; V gene: TRBV12-5; D gene: TRBD1; J gene: TRBJ2-5; CDR3 protein: CASGPADREETQYF; CDR3 DNA: TGTGCTAGTGGTCCCGCGGACAGGGAGGAGACCCAGTACTTC
clone size: .; CDR3 length: 15; V gene: TRBV19; D gene: .; J gene: TRBJ1-6; CDR3 protein: CTSSSAGEFRSPLHF; CDR3 DNA: TGTACCAGTAGTTCGGCCGGGGAATTTCGGTCACCCCTCCACTTT
clone size: .; CDR3 length: 14; V gene: TRBV30; D gene: TRBD1; J gene: TRBJ1-4; CDR3 protein: CAWSKGQGNEKLFF; CDR3 DNA: TGTGCCTGGAGTAAGGGACAGGGAAATGAAAAACTGTTTTTT
clone size: .; CDR3 length: 14; V gene: TRBV5-1; D gene: .; J gene: TRBJ2-7; CDR3 protein: CASSLDSGNYEQYF; CDR3 DNA: TGCGCCAGCAGCTTGGACAGCGGAAACTACGAGCAGTACTTC
clone size: .; CDR3 length: 13; V gene: TRBV25-1; D gene: .; J gene: TRBJ1-4; CDR3 protein: CASSVGAREKLFF; CDR3 DNA: TGTGCCAGCTCTGTGGGGGCGCGAGAAAAACTGTTTTTT
clone size: .; CDR3 length: 17; V gene: TRBV7-9; D gene: TRBD1; J gene: TRBJ1-2; CDR3 protein: CASSSPGQGKGSSGYTF; CDR3 DNA: TGTGCCAGCAGCTCTCCGGGACAGGGAAAAGGCAGTTCGGGCTACACCTTC
clone size: .; CDR3 length: 17; V gene: TRBV5-6; D gene: TRBD1; J gene: TRBJ2-4; CDR3 protein: CASNDRASPLAKNIQYF; CDR3 DNA: TGTGCCAGCAACGACAGGGCGTCCCCGCTAGCCAAAAACATTCAGTACTTC
clone size: .; CDR3 length: 14; V gene: TRBV11-2; D gene: .; J gene: TRBJ2-5; CDR3 protein: CASSLGANQETQYF; CDR3 DNA: TGTGCCAGCAGCTTAGGGGCAAACCAAGAGACCCAGTACTTC
clone size: .; CDR3 length: 13; V gene: TRBV18; D gene: .; J gene: TRBJ1-1; CDR3 protein: CASSPRENTEAFF; CDR3 DNA: TGTGCCAGCTCACCTCGGGAGAACACTGAAGCTTTCTTT
clone size: .; CDR3 length: 16; V gene: TRBV7-9; D gene: .; J gene: TRBJ1-1; CDR3 protein: CSSSLGAGGPSTKAFF; CDR3 DNA: TGTTCCAGCAGCTTAGGGGCAGGAGGTCCTTCCACTAAAGCTTTCTTT
clone size: .; CDR3 length: 15; V gene: TRBV27; D gene: .; J gene: TRBJ2-5; CDR3 protein: CASSLSRGLQETQYF; CDR3 DNA: TGTGCCAGCAGTTTATCGAGGGGACTTCAAGAGACCCAGTACTTC
clone size: .; CDR3 length: 14; V gene: TRBV7-9; D gene: TRBD1; J gene: TRBJ2-3; CDR3 protein: CATGSGTGEDTQYF; CDR3 DNA: TGTGCCACCGGTAGTGGGACAGGGGAAGATACGCAGTATTTT
clone size: .; CDR3 length: 16; V gene: TRBV5-4; D gene: TRBD2; J gene: TRBJ2-7; CDR3 protein: CASSPGWGGYSYEQYF; CDR3 DNA: TGTGCCAGCAGCCCTGGGTGGGGGGGTTACTCCTACGAGCAGTACTTC
clone size: .; CDR3 length: 16; V gene: TRBV5-1; D gene: TRBD2; J gene: TRBJ2-1; CDR3 protein: CASSPGLLAGPNEQFF; CDR3 DNA: TGCGCCAGCAGCCCGGGTCTGTTAGCGGGACCTAATGAGCAGTTCTTC
clone size: .; CDR3 length: 13; V gene: TRBV18; D gene: TRBD1; J gene: TRBJ2-7; CDR3 protein: CASSPGTGHEQYF; CDR3 DNA: TGTGCCAGCTCACCAGGGACAGGCCACGAGCAGTACTTC
clone size: once; CDR3 length: 16; V gene: TRBV12-5; D gene: .; J gene: TRBJ1-1; CDR3 protein: CASGLVWSGTNIEAFF; CDR3 DNA: TGTGCTAGTGGTTTGGTATGGAGTGGGACAAATATTGAAGCTTTCTTT
clone size: .; CDR3 length: 15; V gene: TRBV5-1; D gene: TRBD1; J gene: TRBJ2-7; CDR3 protein: CASSLDGTGVDEQYF; CDR3 DNA: TGCGCCAGCAGCTTGGACGGGACAGGGGTCGACGAGCAGTACTTC
clone size: .; CDR3 length: 15; V gene: TRBV6-1; D gene: .; J gene: TRBJ1-3; CDR3 protein: CASLPRGQPGNTIYF; CDR3 DNA: TGTGCCAGCCTTCCCCGAGGGCAGCCTGGAAACACCATATATTTT
clone size: .; CDR3 length: 13; V gene: TRBV12-5; D gene: .; J gene: TRBJ1-1; CDR3 protein: CASGGRGNTEAFF; CDR3 DNA: TGTGCTAGTGGCGGCAGGGGGAACACTGAAGCTTTCTTT
clone size: .; CDR3 length: 17; V gene: TRBV11-2; D gene: .; J gene: TRBJ1-4; CDR3 protein: CASSLGRSGAGDEKLFF; CDR3 DNA: TGTGCCAGCAGCTTAGGTCGGTCTGGGGCGGGGGATGAAAAACTGTTTTTT
clone size: once; CDR3 length: 11; V gene: TRBV5-6; D gene: .; J gene: TRBJ1-1; CDR3 protein: CASSWSTEAFF; CDR3 DNA: TGTGCCAGCAGCTGGAGCACTGAAGCTTTCTTT
clone size: .; CDR3 length: 12; V gene: TRBV19; D gene: .; J gene: TRBJ1-1; CDR3 protein: CASSIPEVEAFF; CDR3 DNA: TGTGCCAGTAGTATTCCAGAGGTTGAAGCTTTCTTT
clone size: .; CDR3 length: 16; V gene: TRBV10-1; D gene: TRBD1; J gene: TRBJ1-2; CDR3 protein: CASSGTRQGSGYGYTF; CDR3 DNA: TGCGCCAGCAGTGGGACCCGACAGGGGAGCGGCTATGGCTACACCTTC
clone size: .; CDR3 length: 16; V gene: TRBV10-2; D gene: .; J gene: TRBJ2-7; CDR3 protein: CASSAYSGTLPYEQYF; CDR3 DNA: TGCGCCAGCAGTGCCTATTCCGGGACACTACCCTACGAGCAGTACTTC
clone size: .; CDR3 length: 13; V gene: TRBV6-1; D gene: .; J gene: TRBJ1-2; CDR3 protein: CASSADKRYGYTF; CDR3 DNA: TGTGCCAGCAGTGCCGACAAACGCTATGGCTACACCTTC
clone size: .; CDR3 length: 12; V gene: TRBV19; D gene: .; J gene: TRBJ1-1; CDR3 protein: CASRAGVAEAFF; CDR3 DNA: TGTGCCAGTAGAGCAGGGGTAGCTGAAGCTTTCTTT
clone size: .; CDR3 length: 15; V gene: TRBV6-6; D gene: TRBD2; J gene: TRBJ2-5; CDR3 protein: CASSYLAGGQETQYF; CDR3 DNA: TGTGCCAGCAGTTATTTAGCGGGAGGGCAAGAGACCCAGTACTTC
clone size: .; CDR3 length: 13; V gene: TRBV6-5; D gene: .; J gene: TRBJ1-3; CDR3 protein: CASSYRGGNTIYF; CDR3 DNA: TGTGCCAGCAGTTACAGAGGCGGAAACACCATATATTTT
clone size: .; CDR3 length: 14; V gene: TRBV27; D gene: .; J gene: TRBJ1-1; CDR3 protein: CASSFSGGYTEAFF; CDR3 DNA: TGTGCCAGCAGTTTCTCTGGGGGGTACACTGAAGCTTTCTTT
clone size: .; CDR3 length: 16; V gene: TRBV7-8; D gene: TRBD2; J gene: TRBJ2-1; CDR3 protein: CASSFSGSLPYNEQFF; CDR3 DNA: TGTGCCAGCAGCTTTAGCGGGAGCCTCCCCTACAATGAGCAGTTCTTC
clone size: .; CDR3 length: 13; V gene: TRBV6-5; D gene: .; J gene: TRBJ2-7; CDR3 protein: CASKVTDSYEQYF; CDR3 DNA: TGTGCCAGCAAGGTCACAGATTCCTACGAGCAGTACTTC
clone size: .; CDR3 length: 14; V gene: TRBV5-1; D gene: .; J gene: TRBJ2-7; CDR3 protein: CASSLERGPDEQYF; CDR3 DNA: TGCGCCAGCAGCTTGGAAAGGGGCCCAGACGAGCAGTACTTC
clone size: .; CDR3 length: 15; V gene: TRBV7-8; D gene: TRBD1; J gene: TRBJ2-5; CDR3 protein: CASSQSTGVEETQYF; CDR3 DNA: TGTGCCAGCAGTCAATCGACAGGGGTAGAGGAGACCCAGTACTTC
clone size: .; CDR3 length: 21; V gene: TRBV7-6; D gene: TRBD2; J gene: TRBJ2-3; CDR3 protein: CASSPLPRASGRARKSDTQYF; CDR3 DNA: TGTGCCAGCAGCCCCCTCCCGAGGGCTAGCGGGAGGGCCCGAAAATCAGATACGCAGTATTTT
clone size: .; CDR3 length: 15; V gene: TRBV6-5; D gene: TRBD1; J gene: TRBJ1-5; CDR3 protein: CASSQDGTGNQPQHF; CDR3 DNA: TGTGCCAGCAGCCAGGACGGGACAGGCAATCAGCCCCAGCATTTT
clone size: .; CDR3 length: 13; V gene: TRBV28; D gene: .; J gene: TRBJ1-1; CDR3 protein: CASIEGGNTEAFF; CDR3 DNA: TGTGCCAGCATTGAGGGAGGGAACACTGAAGCTTTCTTT
clone size: .; CDR3 length: 13; V gene: TRBV6-1; D gene: .; J gene: TRBJ2-5; CDR3 protein: CASTWDMHETQYF; CDR3 DNA: TGTGCCAGCACATGGGACATGCATGAGACCCAGTACTTC
clone size: .; CDR3 length: 12; V gene: TRBV29-1; D gene: TRBD1; J gene: TRBJ2-7; CDR3 protein: CSVRDRAYEQYF; CDR3 DNA: TGCAGCGTCCGGGACAGGGCCTACGAGCAGTACTTC
clone size: once; CDR3 length: 10; V gene: TRBV20-1; D gene: .; J gene: TRBJ1-2; CDR3 protein: CSATGDGYTF; CDR3 DNA: TGCAGTGCTACAGGGGACGGCTACACCTTC
clone size: .; CDR3 length: 16; V gene: TRBV10-1; D gene: TRBD1; J gene: TRBJ1-1; CDR3 protein: CASSESTGELNTEAFF; CDR3 DNA: TGCGCCAGCAGTGAGTCGACAGGGGAATTGAACACTGAAGCTTTCTTT
clone size: .; CDR3 length: 13; V gene: TRBV9; D gene: .; J gene: TRBJ2-3; CDR3 protein: CASSASNTDTQYF; CDR3 DNA: TGTGCCAGCAGCGCATCCAACACAGATACGCAGTATTTT
clone size: .; CDR3 length: 13; V gene: TRBV30; D gene: TRBD2; J gene: TRBJ2-7; CDR3 protein: CAWGIGLAYEQYF; CDR3 DNA: TGTGCCTGGGGAATAGGACTAGCCTACGAGCAGTACTTC
clone size: .; CDR3 length: 16; V gene: TRBV7-9; D gene: TRBD2; J gene: TRBJ2-1; CDR3 protein: CASSFGLAATRNEQFF; CDR3 DNA: TGTGCCAGCAGCTTCGGACTAGCAGCGACCCGCAATGAGCAGTTCTTC
clone size: .; CDR3 length: 16; V gene: TRBV5-6; D gene: TRBD2; J gene: TRBJ2-3; CDR3 protein: CASSLATGLAADTQYF; CDR3 DNA: TGTGCCAGCAGCTTGGCCACAGGACTAGCGGCAGATACGCAGTATTTT
clone size: .; CDR3 length: 20; V gene: TRBV6-1; D gene: .; J gene: TRBJ1-1; CDR3 protein: CASSEPHQNTGIMANTEAFF; CDR3 DNA: TGTGCCAGCAGTGAACCCCACCAAAATACAGGGATTATGGCGAACACTGAAGCTTTCTTT
clone size: .; CDR3 length: 15; V gene: TRBV9; D gene: .; J gene: TRBJ2-5; CDR3 protein: CASSVVGRDEETQYF; CDR3 DNA: TGTGCCAGCAGCGTAGTGGGCAGGGATGAAGAGACCCAGTACTTC